The TCR beta chain under discussion was sequenced for a study of identical twins (dated by TCRdb to the mid-2010s). A note on the overall study: To test whether fetal clonotypes persist, this study deep-sequenced TCR alpha and beta repertoires from monozygotic twins, from unrelated adults of various ages, and from cord blood. Replicate twin experiments were performed at different times using different library preparation protocols to rule out contamination. On the study overall, not on this receptor specifically: In monozygotic twins, recombination models systematically underestimated out-of-frame TCR alpha sharing, but the models matched the sharing seen between unrelated individuals. Compared with coincidental sharing between unrelated individuals, an excess of low generation-probability sequences was observed among out-of-frame TCR alpha sequences shared between twins. Because the same donors could not be followed over many years, the conclusions depended on cross-sectional statistical analysis. Fewer insertions were carried by abundant cord blood beta clonotypes, a similar but weaker trend appeared in young adult naive repertoires, and no such trend appeared in memory repertoires. Invariant T cells such as MAIT and iNKT could partly confound zero-insertion analyses, although diverse VJ usage argued against such confounding for most clonotypes. The excess sharing between twins in beta out-of-frame sequences was weaker because fewer shared sequences reduced the signal-to-noise ratio.

Every donor was a healthy Caucasian. As encoded in the germline V gene, CDR1 is MGHRA while CDR2 is YSYEKL. Between the V and J ends, shortened by 4 bases and 3 bases respectively, the junction contains 15 bases. The CDR3, cysteine through phenylalanine, is 15 amino acids long. Only the CDR3 DNA is retained, 45 bases long and in frame from the first base. With regard to this clonotype: It lacks a known antigen. No clone much larger than this one lies a single base away; base qualities are absent.

Library preparation was by 5' RACE. The reads were generated on an Illumina HiSeq 2000. Template switching introduced a universal primer binding site; the final cDNA contained a unique molecular identifier, enabling accurate counting of TCR cDNA molecules. First-strand cDNA for TCR alpha and beta chains was synthesized from specific primers in the conserved constant-segment region. To control for contamination, each cDNA library was double barcoded with a SMART-Mk sample barcode plus Illumina barcodes. TruSeq adapter sequences along with Illumina sample barcodes were introduced in two successive PCR steps. TCR alpha and beta cDNA libraries were sequenced on the Illumina HiSeq platform with custom primers. In the paper's pipeline: MiGEC processed the raw reads to extract unique molecular identifiers, while MiXCR was used to determine the CDR3 positions. Recombination models were inferred per individual with the repgenHMM and IGoR tools using an EM algorithm. The tcR package in R was used for shared clonotype analysis, with sharing normalized by the product of cloneset sizes. To study raw recombination without the effects of thymic and clonal selection, out-of-frame nonproductive sequences were analyzed. TCRdb reran the public reads through fastp at Q25 and MiXCR, keeping productive beta chains. Every distinct CDR3 protein forms one entry, paired with its most common genes and DNA. In this record, the V and J calls reflect TCRdb's handling and not the investigators' own analysis. This sample holds 1,800,000 or so distinct CDR3 sequences; roughly 35% were observed only once. The top ten constitute 0.25% to 0.3% of the sample.

The sequenced material came from cord blood. Recombination linked TRBV4-1 to TRBJ1-1, with the D gene not confidently named. This TCR was sampled from a newborn girl in good health. The CDR3 reads CASSRRVSVDTEAFF. The bases read TGCGCCAGCAGCCGACGGGTTTCAGTCGACACTGAAGCTTTCTTT.